The present TCR beta chain was sequenced within a study of CD8 T cells in ankylosing spondylitis (TCRdb year 2017). In the study overall: The study profiled T cell receptor beta repertoires in healthy donors and ankylosing spondylitis patients to find disease-linked TCR variants. The full study cohort comprised around 25 ankylosing spondylitis patients and approximately 100 healthy donors. Peripheral blood samples were taken, and synovial fluid was additionally collected from ankylosing spondylitis patients.

The paper's findings and limits, for the study overall: Some motif variants were previously reported in synovial fluid and blood of reactive arthritis patients, suggesting common disease-initiation mechanisms. In peripheral blood, the disease-linked clones were found at relatively low frequencies and had a CD8+ phenotype. Significant enrichment of the disease-linked clones was reported in matched synovial fluid samples from ankylosing spondylitis patients. A TCR beta motif of about 8 highly homologous amino acid variants appeared characteristic of blood from ankylosing spondylitis patients.

Based on the germline V gene, the CDR1 and CDR2 sequences are ENHRY and SYGVKD. The cysteine opens and the phenylalanine closes a CDR3 of 15 amino acids. Of all the DNA, just the CDR3 is kept, 45 bases in frame from base 1. V is pared back by 6 bases and J by 1 base, with 15 bases lying between the germline termini. This clonotype was counted many times. The specificity of this receptor is unknown. Base quality data are lacking; no much larger clone is found one base away. The run used an Illumina HiSeq 2500. TCR beta libraries were prepared by quantitative 5'-RACE with molecular barcodes. The source study handled its data this way. A new computational method based on a probabilistic model of VDJ rearrangement was used to identify disease-linked TCR variants. TCRdb trimmed the raw reads at Q25, called clones with MiXCR and kept productive beta chains. Rows are combined by CDR3 protein, so each entry shows the most common genes and DNA. The V and J calls reflect TCRdb's pipeline rather than the authors' work. For this sample the table gives about 340,000 distinct CDR3 sequences, of which about 14% were detected only once. Together, the top ten hold approximately 1% of the sample.

The V and J genes are TRBV10-3 and TRBJ2-5; 6 matching bases give a weak D call of TRBD1. Sequences were obtained from blood, either unsorted or a sorted T cell fraction (not recorded which). This sequence was found in a male donor with ankylosing spondylitis or in good health (not recorded which). Here is the DNA: TGTGCCATCAGCCTATCCACAGGGTCCCAAGAGACCCAGTACTTC. It is translated as CAISLSTGSQETQYF.